This is a list of T cell receptor beta chains from one sample in a study of blood T cell repertoires in COVID-19. Assay: immunoSEQ multiplex PCR; the TCRdb copy retains only in-frame clones and omits some. The sample lists 300,000 or so clones, about 82% seen once, with 1.6% in the top ten. Material for sequencing was peripheral blood. All receptors derive from a woman aged 45-60 years with acute or convalescent COVID-19. Each CDR3 is given with its conserved first and last residue. The order of the fields is V gene, J gene, CDR3 protein.

v_gene: TRBV19
j_gene: TRBJ2-5
CDR3aa: CASTKTSGRGTQYF

v_gene: TRBV19
j_gene: TRBJ1-1
CDR3aa: CASRSLHRRTEAFF

v_gene: TRBV6-5
j_gene: TRBJ1-3
CDR3aa: CASGAGGNTIYF

v_gene: TRBV20-1
j_gene: TRBJ2-3
CDR3aa: CSASYESGDTQYF

v_gene: TRBV27
j_gene: TRBJ2-1
CDR3aa: CASSPLGNHEQFF

v_gene: TRBV24-1
j_gene: TRBJ1-1
CDR3aa: CATSEQGSDMNTEAFF

v_gene: TRBV19
j_gene: TRBJ2-5
CDR3aa: CASSKWRRKQETQYF

v_gene: TRBV9
j_gene: TRBJ2-1
CDR3aa: CASSANRAGNNEQFF

v_gene: TRBV29-1
j_gene: TRBJ1-1
CDR3aa: CSVEDRGTGGNTEAFF

v_gene: TRBV29-1
j_gene: TRBJ2-5
CDR3aa: CSGGTGGLETQYF

v_gene: TRBV27
j_gene: TRBJ2-5
CDR3aa: CASSYRETQYF

v_gene: TRBV4-1
j_gene: TRBJ1-4
CDR3aa: CASSQTRTRGNEKLFF

v_gene: TRBV9
j_gene: TRBJ2-2
CDR3aa: CASSPRLATTGELFF

v_gene: TRBV27
j_gene: TRBJ2-7
CDR3aa: CASSLGTASYEQYF

v_gene: TRBV7-8
j_gene: TRBJ2-1
CDR3aa: CASSLGASGSLFNNEQFF

v_gene: TRBV6-1
j_gene: TRBJ1-5
CDR3aa: CASNGQGNQPQHF

v_gene: TRBV29-1
j_gene: TRBJ1-4
CDR3aa: CSGVTPGQEKLFF

v_gene: TRBV19
j_gene: TRBJ2-1
CDR3aa: CASSLAGGPYNEQFF

v_gene: TRBV5-1
j_gene: TRBJ1-1
CDR3aa: CASSLGAGNTEAFF

v_gene: TRBV19
j_gene: TRBJ2-5
CDR3aa: CASSPRGAGAGAETQYF

v_gene: TRBV27
j_gene: TRBJ2-7
CDR3aa: CASSPSTSGASYEQYF

v_gene: TRBV19
j_gene: TRBJ2-7
CDR3aa: CASSIHNYEQYF

v_gene: TRBV12-3/TRBV12-4
j_gene: TRBJ1-2
CDR3aa: CASSYPGGNGYTF

v_gene: TRBV24-1
j_gene: TRBJ2-6
CDR3aa: CATSPGKAGANVLTF

v_gene: TRBV6-5
j_gene: TRBJ1-1
CDR3aa: CASSYSRGLNTEAFF

v_gene: TRBV30
j_gene: TRBJ2-4
CDR3aa: CAWSGLRTGRSSNIQYF

v_gene: TRBV2
j_gene: TRBJ1-5
CDR3aa: CASSEGRGGGQPQHF

v_gene: TRBV28
j_gene: TRBJ2-2
CDR3aa: CASSSDRFRIWTWLFF

v_gene: TRBV9
j_gene: TRBJ2-2
CDR3aa: CASSVANSVNTGELFF